This T cell receptor (beta chain) was captured in a study of T cell repertoires in cytomegalovirus infection. Using its own MiXCR run on the reads, TCRdb lists one record per CDR3 protein. The table has about 180,000 distinct CDR3 sequences, 13% to 15% seen once. CDR1 and CDR2 (germline): SQVTM, ANQGSEA. Trimming pared 3 bases from V and 1 base from J, leaving 12 bases between. The CDR3 runs 14 residues. This clonotype has just a few counts. The sequence was obtained from a human donor in good health (CMV status not recorded). Some clones in this sample may be carry-over from other donors' samples. The sample taken for sequencing was PBMCs. The genes are TRBV29-1 and TRBJ1-2, with D tentatively TRBD1 (5 bases). The CDR3 region has the DNA TGCAGCGTTGAGGAGACAGAAAATAACTATGGCTACACCTTC. Translated, it gives CSVEETENNYGYTF.